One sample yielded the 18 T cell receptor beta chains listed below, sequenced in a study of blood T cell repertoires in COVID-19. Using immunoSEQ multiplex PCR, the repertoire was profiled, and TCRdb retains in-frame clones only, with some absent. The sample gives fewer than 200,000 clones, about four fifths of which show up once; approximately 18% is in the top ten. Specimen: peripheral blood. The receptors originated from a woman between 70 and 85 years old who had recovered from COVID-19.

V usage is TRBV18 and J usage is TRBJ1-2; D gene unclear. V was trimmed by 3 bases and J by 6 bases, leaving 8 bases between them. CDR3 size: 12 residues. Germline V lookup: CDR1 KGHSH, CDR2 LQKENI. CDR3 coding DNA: TGTGCCAGCTCACCGGGTGCGGATGGCTACACCTTC. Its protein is CASSPGADGYTF.

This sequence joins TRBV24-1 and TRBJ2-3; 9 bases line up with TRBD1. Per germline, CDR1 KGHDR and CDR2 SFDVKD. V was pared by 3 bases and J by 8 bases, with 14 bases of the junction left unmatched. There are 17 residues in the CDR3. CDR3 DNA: TGTGCCACCAGTGATCCGTCCCGGACAGGGGAGGCAGGTACGCAGTATTTT. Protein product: CATSDPSRTGEAGTQYF.

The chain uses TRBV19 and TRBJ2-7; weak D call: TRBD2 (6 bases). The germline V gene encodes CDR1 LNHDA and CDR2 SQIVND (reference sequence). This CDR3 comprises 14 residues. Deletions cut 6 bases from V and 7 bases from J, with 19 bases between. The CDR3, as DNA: TGTGCCAGTAGGACTACCGGGCCGCGGGAAGAGCAGTACTTC. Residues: CASRTTGPREEQYF.

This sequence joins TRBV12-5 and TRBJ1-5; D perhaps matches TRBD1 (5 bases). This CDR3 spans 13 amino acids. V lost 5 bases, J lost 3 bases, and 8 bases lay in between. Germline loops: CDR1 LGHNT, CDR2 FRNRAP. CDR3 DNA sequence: TGTGCTAGTGGTGTAGGGGTCAATCAGCCCCAGCATTTT. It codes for CASGVGVNQPQHF.

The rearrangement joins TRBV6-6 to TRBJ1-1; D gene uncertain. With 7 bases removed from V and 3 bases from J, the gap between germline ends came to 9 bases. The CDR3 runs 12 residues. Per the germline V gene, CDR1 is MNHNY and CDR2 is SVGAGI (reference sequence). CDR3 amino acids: CASTRPDTEAFF. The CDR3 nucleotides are TGTGCCAGCACCCGTCCGGACACTGAAGCTTTCTTT.

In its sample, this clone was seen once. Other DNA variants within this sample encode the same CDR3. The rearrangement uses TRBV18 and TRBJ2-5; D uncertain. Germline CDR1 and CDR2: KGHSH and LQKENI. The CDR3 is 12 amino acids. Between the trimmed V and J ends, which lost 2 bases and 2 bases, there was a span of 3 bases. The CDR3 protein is CASSPSQETQYF. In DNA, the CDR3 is TGTGCCAGCTCACCATCACAAGAGACCCAGTACTTC.

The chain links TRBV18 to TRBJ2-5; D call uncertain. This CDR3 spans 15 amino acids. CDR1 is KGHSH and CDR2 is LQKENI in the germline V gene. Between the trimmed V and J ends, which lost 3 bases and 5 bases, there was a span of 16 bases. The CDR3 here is CASSPRSLSRETQYF. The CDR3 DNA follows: TGTGCCAGCTCACCTCGGTCCTTAAGCCGGGAGACCCAGTACTTC.

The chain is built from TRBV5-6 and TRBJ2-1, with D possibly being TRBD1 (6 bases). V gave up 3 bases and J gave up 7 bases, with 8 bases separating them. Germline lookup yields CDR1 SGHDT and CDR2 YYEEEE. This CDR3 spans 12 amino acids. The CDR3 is CASSWTANEQFF. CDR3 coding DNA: TGTGCCAGCAGCTGGACAGCTAATGAGCAGTTCTTC.

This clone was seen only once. The CDR3 loop reads CASSLVGGPSYEQYF. The CDR3 DNA is TGTGCCAGCAGCTTAGTGGGGGGTCCCTCCTACGAGCAGTACTTC. This sequence joins TRBV7-6 and TRBJ2-7, with a tentative D call TRBD2 (6 bases). The CDR3 spans 15 residues. The germline V and J ends were trimmed by 1 base and 0 bases, with 10 bases remaining between them. From germline, CDR1 is SGHVS and CDR2 FNYEAQ. Supplemented by reference TRBV7-6 and TRBJ2-7, the full variable domain reads GAGVSQSPRYKVTKRGQDVALRCDPISGHVSLYWYRQALGQGPEFLTYFNYEAQQDKSGLPNDRFSAERPEGSISTLTIQRTEQRDSAMYRCASSLVGGPSYEQYFGPGTRLTVT.

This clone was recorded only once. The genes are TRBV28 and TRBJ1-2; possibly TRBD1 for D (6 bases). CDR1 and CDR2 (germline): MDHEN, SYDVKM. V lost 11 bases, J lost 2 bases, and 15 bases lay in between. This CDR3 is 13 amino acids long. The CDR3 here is CAARDNRNYGYTF. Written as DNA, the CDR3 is TGTGCCGCGAGGGACAACCGCAACTATGGCTACACCTTC.

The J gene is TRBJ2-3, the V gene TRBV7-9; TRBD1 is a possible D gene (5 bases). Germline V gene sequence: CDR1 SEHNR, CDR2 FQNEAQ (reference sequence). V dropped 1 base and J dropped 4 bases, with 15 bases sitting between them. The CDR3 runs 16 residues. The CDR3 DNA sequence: TGTGCCAGCAGCTTAGTGGCAGGGCTTGGTTCAGATACGCAGTATTTT. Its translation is CASSLVAGLGSDTQYF.

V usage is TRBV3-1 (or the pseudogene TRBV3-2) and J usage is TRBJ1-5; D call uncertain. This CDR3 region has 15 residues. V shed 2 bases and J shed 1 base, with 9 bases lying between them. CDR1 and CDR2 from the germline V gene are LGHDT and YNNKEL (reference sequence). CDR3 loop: CASSQTGGSNQPQHF. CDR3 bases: TGTGCCAGCAGCCAAACGGGAGGAAGCAATCAGCCCCAGCATTTT.

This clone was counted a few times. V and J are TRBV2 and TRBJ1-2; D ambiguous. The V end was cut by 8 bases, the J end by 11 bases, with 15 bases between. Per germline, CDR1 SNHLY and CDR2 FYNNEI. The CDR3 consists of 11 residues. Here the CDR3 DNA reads TGTGCCAGCCACGCCCTCCGCCGGTACACCTTC. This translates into CASHALRRYTF.

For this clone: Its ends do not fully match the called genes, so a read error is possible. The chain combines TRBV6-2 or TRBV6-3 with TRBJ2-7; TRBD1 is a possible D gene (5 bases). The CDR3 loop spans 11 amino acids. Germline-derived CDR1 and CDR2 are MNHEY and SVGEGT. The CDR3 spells CASSPSVGHRF. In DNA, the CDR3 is TGTGCCAGCAGCCCCTCTGTGGGGCACCGCTTC.

In DNA form, the CDR3 reads TGTGCCAGCAGCCCCCAAGCAGGTCCGTTCTTC. Translated: CASSPQAGPFF. The rearrangement uses TRBV14 and TRBJ2-1, with no clear D. CDR1 and CDR2 from the germline V gene are SGHDN and FVKESK. V was shortened by 4 bases and J by 15 bases, with 13 bases between the two germline ends. This CDR3 is 11 amino acids long.

The CDR3 region is CASSPPGGTQYF. As DNA, the CDR3 is TGTGCCAGCAGTCCCCCTGGCGGGACCCAGTACTTC. This chain uses TRBV12-3 or TRBV12-4 with TRBJ2-5; D uncertain. CDR3 size: 12 residues. The germline V and J ends were trimmed by 5 bases and 7 bases, with 11 bases remaining between them.

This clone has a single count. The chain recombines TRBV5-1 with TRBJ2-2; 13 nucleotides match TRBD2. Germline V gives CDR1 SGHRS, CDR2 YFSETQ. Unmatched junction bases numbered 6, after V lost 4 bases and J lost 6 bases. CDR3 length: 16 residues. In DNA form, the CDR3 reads TGCGCCAGCAGCCAAAGGACTAGCGGGAGTTCCGGGGAGCTGTTTTTT. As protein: CASSQRTSGSSGELFF.

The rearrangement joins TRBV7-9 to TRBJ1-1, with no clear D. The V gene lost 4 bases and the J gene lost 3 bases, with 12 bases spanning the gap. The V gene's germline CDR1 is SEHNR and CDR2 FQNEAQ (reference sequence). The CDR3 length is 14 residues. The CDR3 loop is CASSSLGSDTEAFF. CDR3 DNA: TGTGCCAGCAGCTCCCTCGGGTCGGACACTGAAGCTTTCTTT.